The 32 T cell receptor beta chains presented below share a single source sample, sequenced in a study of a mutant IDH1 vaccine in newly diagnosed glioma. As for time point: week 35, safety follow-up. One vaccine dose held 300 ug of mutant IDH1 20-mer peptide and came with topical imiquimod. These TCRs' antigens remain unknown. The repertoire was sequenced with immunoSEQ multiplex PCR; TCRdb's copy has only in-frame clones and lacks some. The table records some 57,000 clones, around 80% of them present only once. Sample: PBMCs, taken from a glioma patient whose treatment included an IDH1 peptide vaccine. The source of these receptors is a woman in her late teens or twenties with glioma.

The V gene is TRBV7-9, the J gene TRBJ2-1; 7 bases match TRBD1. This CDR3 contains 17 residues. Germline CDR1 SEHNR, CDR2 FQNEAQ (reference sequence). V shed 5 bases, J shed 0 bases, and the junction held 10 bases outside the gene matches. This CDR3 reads CASSAALTGSSYNEQFF. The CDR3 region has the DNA TGTGCCAGCAGCGCGGCGTTGACAGGGAGCTCCTACAATGAGCAGTTCTTC.

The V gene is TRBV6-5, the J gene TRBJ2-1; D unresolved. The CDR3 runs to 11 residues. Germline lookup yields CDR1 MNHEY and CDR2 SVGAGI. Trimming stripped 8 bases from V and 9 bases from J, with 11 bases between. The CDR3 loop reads CASAGGSEQFF. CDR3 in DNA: TGTGCCAGCGCTGGCGGCAGTGAGCAGTTCTTC.

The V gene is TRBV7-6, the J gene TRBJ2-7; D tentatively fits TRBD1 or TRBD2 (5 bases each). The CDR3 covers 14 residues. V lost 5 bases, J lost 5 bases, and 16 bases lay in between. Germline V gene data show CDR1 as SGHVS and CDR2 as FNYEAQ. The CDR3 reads CASSEFGGADEQYF. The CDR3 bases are TGTGCCAGCAGCGAATTTGGGGGAGCCGACGAGCAGTACTTC.

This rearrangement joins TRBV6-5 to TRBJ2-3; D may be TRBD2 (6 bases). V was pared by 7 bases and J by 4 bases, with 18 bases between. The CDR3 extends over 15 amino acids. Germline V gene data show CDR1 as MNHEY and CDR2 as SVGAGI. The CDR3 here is CASTGDSLAADTQYF. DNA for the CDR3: TGTGCCAGCACTGGGGACTCCCTCGCCGCAGATACGCAGTATTTT.

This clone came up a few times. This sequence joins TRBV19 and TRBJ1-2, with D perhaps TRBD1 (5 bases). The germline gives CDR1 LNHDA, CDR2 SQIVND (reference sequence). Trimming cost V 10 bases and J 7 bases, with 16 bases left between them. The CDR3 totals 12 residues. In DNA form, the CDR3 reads TGTGCCACCTCAAACCAGGGCTTTGGCTACACCTTC. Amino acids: CATSNQGFGYTF.

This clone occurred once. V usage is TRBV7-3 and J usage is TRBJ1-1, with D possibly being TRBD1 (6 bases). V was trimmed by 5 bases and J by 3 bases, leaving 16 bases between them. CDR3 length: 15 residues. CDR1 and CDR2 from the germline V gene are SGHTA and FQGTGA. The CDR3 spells CASSEEGGGYTEAFF. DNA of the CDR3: TGTGCCAGCAGCGAGGAGGGGGGGGGATACACTGAAGCTTTCTTT.

CDR3 sequence reads: CASSSNQPLYGYTF. The CDR3, as DNA: TGTGCCAGCAGTTCTAACCAACCCCTCTATGGCTACACCTTC. The chain uses TRBV27 and TRBJ1-2; D is ambiguous. V was cut by 4 bases and J by 4 bases, with 13 bases left in between. This CDR3 spans 14 amino acids. Germline V gives CDR1 MNHEY, CDR2 SMNVEV (reference sequence).

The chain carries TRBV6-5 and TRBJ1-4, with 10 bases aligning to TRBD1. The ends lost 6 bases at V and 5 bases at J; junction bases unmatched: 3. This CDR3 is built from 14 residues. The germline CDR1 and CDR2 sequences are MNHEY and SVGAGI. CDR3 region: CASRPGQGNEKLFF. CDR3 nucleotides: TGTGCCAGCAGACCGGGACAGGGGAATGAAAAACTGTTTTTT.

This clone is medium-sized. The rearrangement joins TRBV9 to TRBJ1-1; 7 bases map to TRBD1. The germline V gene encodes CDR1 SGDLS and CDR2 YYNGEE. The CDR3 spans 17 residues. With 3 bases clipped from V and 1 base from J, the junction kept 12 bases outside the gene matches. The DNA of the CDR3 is TGTGCCAGCAGCGGCCGACGTGACAGGGCCACGAACACTGAAGCTTTCTTT. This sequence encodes CASSGRRDRATNTEAFF.

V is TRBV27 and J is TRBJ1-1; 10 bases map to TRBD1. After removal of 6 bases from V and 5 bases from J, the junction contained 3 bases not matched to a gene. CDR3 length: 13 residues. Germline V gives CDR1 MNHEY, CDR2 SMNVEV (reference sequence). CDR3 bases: TGTGCCAGCAGGGGACAGGGGTGGACTGAAGCTTTCTTT. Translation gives CASRGQGWTEAFF.

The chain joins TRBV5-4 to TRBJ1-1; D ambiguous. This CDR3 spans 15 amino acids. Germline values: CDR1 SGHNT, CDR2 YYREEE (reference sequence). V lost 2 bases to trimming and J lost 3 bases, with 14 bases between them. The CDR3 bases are TGTGCCAGCAGCTTAGGTGGGTTTGTGGACACTGAAGCTTTCTTT. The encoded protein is CASSLGGFVDTEAFF. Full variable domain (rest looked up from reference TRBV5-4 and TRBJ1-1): ETGVTQSPTHLIKTRGQQVTLRCSSQSGHNTVSWYQQALGQGPQFIFQYYREEENGRGNFPPRFSGLQFPNYSSELNVNALELDDSALYLCASSLGGFVDTEAFFGQGTRLTVV.

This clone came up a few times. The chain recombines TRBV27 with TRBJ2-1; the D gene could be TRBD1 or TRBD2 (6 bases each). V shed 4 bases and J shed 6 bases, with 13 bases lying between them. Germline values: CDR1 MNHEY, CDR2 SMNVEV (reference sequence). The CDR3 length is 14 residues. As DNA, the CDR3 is TGTGCCAGCAGTTCCGGGGGCCCGCCCAATGAGCAGTTCTTC. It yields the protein CASSSGGPPNEQFF.

The CDR3 nucleotides read TGTGCCAGCTCCCCCCTGGGCGGGGAGACCCAGTACTTC. Protein product: CASSPLGGETQYF. The chain couples TRBV9 to TRBJ2-5, with D tentatively TRBD2 (5 bases). The CDR3 covers 13 residues. Trimming removed 7 bases from V and 5 bases from J, with 15 bases in between. Germline lookup yields CDR1 SGDLS and CDR2 YYNGEE.

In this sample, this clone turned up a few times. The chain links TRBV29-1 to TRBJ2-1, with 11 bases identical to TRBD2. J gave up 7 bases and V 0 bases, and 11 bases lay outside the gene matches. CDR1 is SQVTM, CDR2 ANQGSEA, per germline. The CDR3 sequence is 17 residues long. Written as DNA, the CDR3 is TGCAGCGTTGAAGATTTTAGGGGGACTAGCGGTGCAAATGAGCAGTTCTTC. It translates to CSVEDFRGTSGANEQFF.

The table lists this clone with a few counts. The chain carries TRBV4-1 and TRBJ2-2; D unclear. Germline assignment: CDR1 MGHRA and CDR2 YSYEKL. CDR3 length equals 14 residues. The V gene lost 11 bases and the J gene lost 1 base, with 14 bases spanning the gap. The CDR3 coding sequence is TGCGCCGGATCGGAAAACTTGAACACCGGGGAGCTGTTTTTT. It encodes CAGSENLNTGELFF.

CDR3 region: CASSFAPLAAPDTQYF. CDR3 nucleotide sequence: TGTGCCAGCAGCTTCGCCCCACTAGCGGCCCCAGATACGCAGTATTTT. V is TRBV13 and J is TRBJ2-3, with 8 nucleotides matching TRBD2. The V gene end was trimmed by 3 bases and the J gene end by 4 bases; junction bases not matched to a gene: 9. Germline values: CDR1 PRHDT, CDR2 FYEKMQ (reference sequence). This CDR3 contains 16 residues. Based on the CDR3 plus reference TRBV13 and TRBJ2-3, the full variable domain is AAGVIQSPRHLIKEKRETATLKCYPIPRHDTVYWYQQGPGQDPQFLISFYEKMQSDKGSIPDRFSAQQFSDYHSELNMSSLELGDSALYFCASSFAPLAAPDTQYFGPGTRLTVL.

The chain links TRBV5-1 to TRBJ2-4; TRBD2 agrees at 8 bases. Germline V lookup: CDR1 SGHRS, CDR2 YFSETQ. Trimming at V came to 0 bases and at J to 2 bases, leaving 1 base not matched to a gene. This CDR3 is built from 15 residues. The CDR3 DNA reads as TGCGCCAGCAGCTTGGAGCGGGGGACCAAAAACATTCAGTACTTC. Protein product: CASSLERGTKNIQYF.

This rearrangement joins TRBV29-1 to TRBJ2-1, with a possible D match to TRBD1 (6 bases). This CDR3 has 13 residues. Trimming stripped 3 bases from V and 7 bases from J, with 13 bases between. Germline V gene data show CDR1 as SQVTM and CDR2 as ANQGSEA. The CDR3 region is CSVEWQGYNEQFF. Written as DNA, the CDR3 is TGCAGCGTTGAGTGGCAGGGGTATAATGAGCAGTTCTTC.

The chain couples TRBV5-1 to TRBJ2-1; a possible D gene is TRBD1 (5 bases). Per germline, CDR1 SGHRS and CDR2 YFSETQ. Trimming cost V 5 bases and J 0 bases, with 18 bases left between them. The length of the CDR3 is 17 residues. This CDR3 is CASSLLGQGSSYNEQFF. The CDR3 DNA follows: TGCGCCAGCAGTTTACTGGGGCAGGGTTCCTCCTACAATGAGCAGTTCTTC. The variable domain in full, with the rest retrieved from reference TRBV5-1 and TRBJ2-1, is KAGVTQTPRYLIKTRGQQVTLSCSPISGHRSVSWYQQTPGQGLQFLFEYFSETQRNKGNFPGRFSGRQFSNSRSEMNVSTLELGDSALYLCASSLLGQGSSYNEQFFGPGTRLTVL.

The CDR3 nucleotides read TGTGCCAGCACCCGGTGGGGGGGAGGTGAAGCTTTCTTT. Protein product: CASTRWGGGEAFF. This chain joins TRBV9 and TRBJ1-1; weak D call: TRBD1 (5 bases). There are 13 residues in the CDR3. Per the germline V gene, CDR1 is SGDLS and CDR2 is YYNGEE. Trimming cost V 6 bases and J 7 bases, with 16 bases left between them.

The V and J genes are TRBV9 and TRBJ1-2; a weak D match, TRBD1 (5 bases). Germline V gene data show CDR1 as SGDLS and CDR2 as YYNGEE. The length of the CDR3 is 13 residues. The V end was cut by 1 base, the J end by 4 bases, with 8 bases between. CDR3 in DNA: TGTGCCAGCAGCGTACAGGGATCCTATGGCTACACCTTC. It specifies CASSVQGSYGYTF.

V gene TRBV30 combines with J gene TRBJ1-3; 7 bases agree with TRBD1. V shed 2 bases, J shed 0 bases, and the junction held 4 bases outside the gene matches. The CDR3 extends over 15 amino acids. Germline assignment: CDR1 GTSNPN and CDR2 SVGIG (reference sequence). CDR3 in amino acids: CAWSRDSGSGNTIYF. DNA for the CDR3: TGTGCCTGGAGTAGGGACAGCGGCTCTGGAAACACCATATATTTT.

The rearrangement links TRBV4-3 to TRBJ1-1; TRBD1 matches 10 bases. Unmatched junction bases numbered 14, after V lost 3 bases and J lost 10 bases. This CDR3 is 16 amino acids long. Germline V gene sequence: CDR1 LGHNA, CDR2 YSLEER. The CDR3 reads CASSHRQGATSPTAFF. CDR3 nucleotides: TGCGCCAGCAGCCATAGACAGGGGGCTACGTCCCCTACAGCTTTCTTT.

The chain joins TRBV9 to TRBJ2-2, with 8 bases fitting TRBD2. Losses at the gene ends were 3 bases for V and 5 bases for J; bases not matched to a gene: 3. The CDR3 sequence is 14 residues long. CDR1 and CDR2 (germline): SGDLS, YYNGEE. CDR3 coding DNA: TGTGCCAGCAGCGGGGGACTAGAGACCGGGGAGCTGTTTTTT. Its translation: CASSGGLETGELFF.

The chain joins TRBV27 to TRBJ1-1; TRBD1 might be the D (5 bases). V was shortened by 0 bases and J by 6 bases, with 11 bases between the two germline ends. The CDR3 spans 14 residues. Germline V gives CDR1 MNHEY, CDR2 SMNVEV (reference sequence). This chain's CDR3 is CASSLSPGGAEAFF. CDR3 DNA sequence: TGTGCCAGCAGTTTATCTCCAGGAGGGGCTGAAGCTTTCTTT.

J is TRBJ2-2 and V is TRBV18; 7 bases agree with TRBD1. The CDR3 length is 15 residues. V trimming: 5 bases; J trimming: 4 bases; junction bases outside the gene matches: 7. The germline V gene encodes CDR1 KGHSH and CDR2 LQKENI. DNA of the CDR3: TGTGCCAGCTCATCGGCCAGGGGGAGCACCGGGGAGCTGTTTTTT. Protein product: CASSSARGSTGELFF.

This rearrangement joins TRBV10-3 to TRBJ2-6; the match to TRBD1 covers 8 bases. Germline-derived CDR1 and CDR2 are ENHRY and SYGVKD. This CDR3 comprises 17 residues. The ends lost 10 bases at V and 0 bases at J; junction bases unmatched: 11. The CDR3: CATMVRDRSSGANVLTF. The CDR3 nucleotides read TGTGCCACGATGGTCCGGGACAGGAGCTCTGGGGCCAACGTCCTGACTTTC.

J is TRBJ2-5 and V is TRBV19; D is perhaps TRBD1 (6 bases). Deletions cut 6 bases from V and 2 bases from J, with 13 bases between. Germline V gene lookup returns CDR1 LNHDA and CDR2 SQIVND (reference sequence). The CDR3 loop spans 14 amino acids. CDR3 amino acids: CASRGVRGQETQYF. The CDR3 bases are TGTGCCAGTAGGGGGGTCAGGGGACAAGAGACCCAGTACTTC.

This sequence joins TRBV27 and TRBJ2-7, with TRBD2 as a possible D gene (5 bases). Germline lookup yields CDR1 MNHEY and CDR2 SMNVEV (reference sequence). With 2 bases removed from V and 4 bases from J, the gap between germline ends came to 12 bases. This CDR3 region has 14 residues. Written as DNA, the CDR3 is TGTGCCAGCAGTTTAAGAGGGTTTCGGTACGAGCAGTACTTC. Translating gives CASSLRGFRYEQYF.

CDR3 protein: CASSPQGGNYEQYF. The DNA for the CDR3 is TGTGCCAGCAGCCCCCAGGGGGGGAACTACGAGCAGTACTTC. J is TRBJ2-7 and V is TRBV7-2, with D possibly called TRBD1 or TRBD2 (7 bases each). This CDR3 spans 14 amino acids. Trimming took 5 bases from V and 3 from J, leaving 14 bases between them. In germline, CDR1 is SGHTA, CDR2 FQGNSA.

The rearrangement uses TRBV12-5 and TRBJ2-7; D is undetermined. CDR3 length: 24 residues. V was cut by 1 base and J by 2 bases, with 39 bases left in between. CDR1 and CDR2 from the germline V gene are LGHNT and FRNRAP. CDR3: CASGLADPLGHVTSPTQVPYEQYF. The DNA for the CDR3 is TGTGCTAGTGGTTTGGCCGACCCGCTCGGGCATGTCACGTCGCCGACCCAGGTCCCCTACGAGCAGTACTTC.

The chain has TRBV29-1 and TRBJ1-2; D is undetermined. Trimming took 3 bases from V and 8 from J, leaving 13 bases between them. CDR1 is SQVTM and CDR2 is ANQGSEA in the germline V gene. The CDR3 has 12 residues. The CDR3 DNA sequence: TGCAGCGTTGATTCACCTTCGGAAGGCTACACCTTC. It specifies CSVDSPSEGYTF.